A selection of T cell receptor beta chains follows, all from one sample in a study of graft-versus-host responses after intestinal transplantation. Generated by immunoSEQ multiplex PCR, the TCRdb table keeps only in-frame clones and is missing some. The sample records approximately 60,000 clones, about 87% being singletons. This specimen consisted of PBMCs, obtained 26 days after transplant. The origin of the receptors is a human patient who received an intestinal transplant, so some T cells may come from the graft donor. The conserved cysteine and the conserved F or W are not part of the CDR3 here.

TRBV2 ASVRDRDISGNTIY
TRBV28 ASSSFLGLAGTEQY
TRBV5-6 ASSFPGSSSGNTIY
TRBV6-1 ASSDLRTGDNYGYT
TRBV29-1 SVIREANTGELF
TRBV7-6 ASSSPQGARNTEAF
TRBV28 ASSFEGTGPYEQY
TRBV7-7 ASSLSLTSRGHTGELF
TRBV4-1 ASSQGWGQGATNGNQPQH
TRBV13 ASSLGPGLAAQQY
TRBV19 ASSIIEGQGTDTQY
TRBV7-8 ASSRHQAITGQETQY
TRBV6-5 ASSSPGTGAEAF
TRBV5-6 ASSLRTGVGTPQH
TRBV5-1 ASSPKTGTVWERKTQY
TRBV2 ASSGGSGYNSPLH
TRBV7-6 ASSLRTSGGWETQY